One sample yielded the 10 T cell receptor beta chains listed below, sequenced in a study of spatial heterogeneity in lung cancer. Time point in this sample: sample taken at primary tumor resection. Frozen PBMC, nontumor lung or tumor provided whole RNA, which was sequenced unsorted. Using its own MiXCR run on the 5' RACE reads, TCRdb lists one record per CDR3 protein. The sample records tens of thousands of distinct CDR3 sequences, approximately 12% being singletons. This sample comprised PBMCs, obtained at surgery. These TCRs come from a male donor with early-stage non-small cell lung cancer.

About this clonotype: An end of the junction does not agree with germline; a read error may underlie this. CDR3 nucleotide sequence: TGTGCTAGCAGACCTACTGGGGCGAGACTCTCTTCACCCCTCCACTTT. Amino acid sequence: CASRPTGARLSSPLHF. This sequence joins TRBV28 and TRBJ1-6, with D maybe TRBD1 (5 bases). CDR1 and CDR2 from the germline V gene are MDHEN and SYDVKM. The CDR3 consists of 16 residues.

This clonotype has at least ten counts. V and J are TRBV27 and TRBJ2-7, with D uncertain. This CDR3 spans 12 amino acids. Per germline, CDR1 MNHEY and CDR2 SMNVEV (reference sequence). Trimming shortened V by 3 bases and J by 6 bases, and 9 bases separated the two germline ends. The CDR3 spells CASSFRVGEQYF. The CDR3 DNA reads as TGTGCCAGCAGTTTTAGGGTTGGCGAGCAGTACTTC.

Only a few counts were recorded for this clonotype. This chain connects TRBV7-9 to TRBJ2-2, with a tentative D call TRBD1 (5 bases). Germline CDR1 is SEHNR and CDR2 is FQNEAQ (reference sequence). The CDR3 covers 13 residues. Trimming stripped 5 bases from V and 7 bases from J, with 11 bases between. The CDR3 is CASSPTVGGELFF. CDR3 bases: TGTGCCAGCAGCCCGACAGTGGGCGGGGAGCTGTTTTTT.

This clonotype occurred a few times. DNA for the CDR3: TGTGCCAGCAGTTACGAAGGACGCTATGGCTACACCTTC. Its translation is CASSYEGRYGYTF. The rearrangement joins TRBV6-6 to TRBJ1-2; D gene ambiguous. Germline assignment: CDR1 MNHNY and CDR2 SVGAGI (reference sequence). The length of the CDR3 is 13 residues. V dropped 2 bases and J dropped 4 bases, with 8 bases sitting between them.

This chain's CDR3 is CASSTIGGAAYEQYF. CDR3 DNA: TGTGCCAGCAGTACGATCGGGGGGGCGGCCTACGAGCAGTACTTC. This chain joins TRBV28 and TRBJ2-7, with TRBD2 matching over 8 bases. With 5 bases clipped from V and 2 bases from J, the junction kept 8 bases outside the gene matches. The germline V gene encodes CDR1 MDHEN and CDR2 SYDVKM. This CDR3 spans 15 amino acids.

This clonotype has only a few counts. V usage is TRBV3-1 and J usage is TRBJ2-2, with TRBD1 as a possible D gene (6 bases). Per germline, CDR1 LGHDT and CDR2 YNNKEL (reference sequence). Trimming left V 2 bases short and J 3 bases short, with 19 bases between. CDR3 size: 18 residues. Here the CDR3 reads CASSQRAPGVLDTGELFF. The CDR3 DNA reads as TGTGCCAGCAGCCAAAGGGCTCCAGGGGTCTTGGACACCGGGGAGCTGTTTTTT.

This clonotype was seen many times. J is TRBJ2-1 and V is TRBV12-3 or TRBV12-4; D unclear. The CDR3 contains 11 residues. V lost 7 bases to trimming and J lost 8 bases, with 9 bases between them. The CDR3 sequence: CASTSVDEQFF. CDR3 nucleotide sequence: TGTGCCAGCACCTCAGTGGATGAGCAGTTCTTC.

The chain recombines TRBV29-1 with TRBJ1-2, with D possibly being TRBD1 (6 bases). Germline V gives CDR1 SQVTM, CDR2 ANQGSEA. CDR3 size: 11 residues. The CDR3 protein is CGEGGSYSYTF. The CDR3 nucleotides read TGCGGGGAAGGGGGATCTTATAGCTACACCTTC.

The chain is built from TRBV12-3 or TRBV12-4 and TRBJ2-5; 9 nucleotides align to TRBD1. Trimming at V came to 6 bases and at J to 5 bases, leaving 7 bases not matched to a gene. The CDR3 has 14 amino acids. CDR3 sequence (DNA): TGTGCCAGCAGCCGGACAGGGGTCGGGGAGACCCAGTACTTC. It yields the protein CASSRTGVGETQYF.

The rearrangement uses TRBV7-8 and TRBJ1-4, with D possibly TRBD1 on 5 matching bases. The CDR3 runs 15 residues. Trimming cost V 1 base and J 8 bases, with 14 bases left between them. Germline lookup yields CDR1 SGHVS and CDR2 FQNEAQ. The CDR3 loop is CASSLGTDRKEKLFF. CDR3 bases: TGTGCCAGCAGCTTAGGGACCGACAGAAAGGAAAAACTGTTTTTT.